The clone carrying this T cell receptor (beta chain) was observed a single time. Its antigen remains unknown. This sample stems from a study of CD8 T cells in Susac syndrome. Study results and limitations: The study acknowledged a relatively small number of individuals in its TCR sequencing and HLA analysis.

Reverse transcription of roughly 0.45 to 1 ug RNA was carried out with random hexamers. Each CDR3 protein is one row after TCRdb ran MiXCR on the immunoSEQ multiplex PCR reads. In the table there are 130,000 to 150,000 distinct CDR3 sequences, approximately 95% of which are singletons. The healthy controls were matched to patients by age and sex. The CDR3 extends over 16 amino acids. CDR1 and CDR2 from the germline V gene are ENHRY and SYGVKD. The V segment lost 3 bases and the J segment 1 base; nucleotides outside the gene matches: 4. The V call is TRBV10-3, the J call TRBJ2-5; the match to TRBD1 covers 11 bases. This receptor was taken from a human donor in good health. Sequences were obtained from CD4+ T cells from PBMCs. CDR3 amino acids: CAISDLGTGGQETQYF. The CDR3 DNA is TGTGCCATCAGTGACCTCGGGACAGGGGGCCAAGAGACCCAGTACTTC.